A single sample gave rise to the 3 T cell receptor beta chains below, sequenced in a study of blood T cell repertoires in COVID-19. Assay: immunoSEQ multiplex PCR; the TCRdb copy retains only in-frame clones and omits some. The sample consists of around 100,000 clones, roughly nine tenths of them appearing once. Material: peripheral blood. Every receptor here comes from a man in his fifties or sixties with active COVID-19.

This sequence joins TRBV7-6 and TRBJ2-1; 11 nucleotides agree with TRBD2. Germline CDR1 SGHVS, CDR2 FNYEAQ. This CDR3 has 15 amino acids. The V segment lost 1 base and the J segment 7 bases; nucleotides outside the gene matches: 3. This CDR3 reads CASSLVAGGPNEQFF. The CDR3 coding sequence is TGTGCCAGCAGCTTAGTAGCGGGGGGGCCAAATGAGCAGTTCTTC.

The chain joins TRBV2 to TRBJ2-4; maybe TRBD1 (6 bases). The CDR3 totals 17 residues. CDR1 is SNHLY, CDR2 FYNNEI, per germline. The V gene lost 3 bases and the J gene lost 0 bases, with 15 bases spanning the gap. CDR3 region: CASSEWGQGTAKNIQYF. In DNA, the CDR3 is TGTGCCAGCAGTGAGTGGGGGCAGGGGACAGCCAAAAACATTCAGTACTTC. Full variable domain (missing parts from reference TRBV2 and TRBJ2-4): EPEVTQTPSHQVTQMGQEVILRCVPISNHLYFYWYRQILGQKVEFLVSFYNNEISEKSEIFDDQFSVERPDGSNFTLKIRSTKLEDSAMYFCASSEWGQGTAKNIQYFGAGTRLSVL.

The chain uses TRBV28 and TRBJ2-5, with TRBD2 identical over 7 bases. V gave up 4 bases and J gave up 5 bases; unmatched junction bases: 13. The V gene's germline CDR1 is MDHEN and CDR2 SYDVKM. There are 16 residues in the CDR3. CDR3 sequence: CASSSSGASGGETQYF. The CDR3 DNA reads as TGTGCCAGCAGTTCGTCGGGCGCTTCCGGGGGGGAGACCCAGTACTTC.